These 14 T cell receptor beta chains were sequenced from one sample in a study of regulatory T cells in long-lasting Graves disease. Specified time point: newly diagnosed GD, antithyroid drugs for less than 3 months. The TCR library was prepared using RNA isolated from PBMCs. For TCR beta, libraries came from iRepertoire HTBI primers and Arm-PCR of CDR3 regions. TCRdb ran MiXCR on the multiplex PCR reads and lists one entry per CDR3 protein. The sample includes hundreds of thousands of distinct CDR3 sequences, more than 15% of them seen just once. The same sample was also studied in work on T cells in Graves' hyperthyroidism and ophthalmopathy.

The source material was peripheral blood mononuclear cells (PBMCs), sampled at new diagnosis, from a patient treated with antithyroid drugs. These TCRs come from a woman aged 35 to 59 with Graves disease.

The rearrangement links TRBV7-9 to TRBJ1-3; no firm D call. Germline loops: CDR1 SEHNR, CDR2 FQNEAQ (reference sequence). The CDR3 totals 15 residues. Trimming took 4 bases from V and 0 from J, leaving 10 bases between them. The CDR3 protein is CASSSNSHSGNTIYF. CDR3 nucleotide sequence: TGTGCCAGCAGCTCTAATTCCCACTCTGGAAACACCATATATTTT.

This rearrangement joins TRBV28 to TRBJ1-1; no definite D call. Germline V gene data show CDR1 as MDHEN and CDR2 as SYDVKM. This CDR3 has 8 residues. Written as DNA, the CDR3 is TGTGGGGACACTGAAGCTTTCTTT. Translating it yields CGDTEAFF.

In its sample, this clonotype was seen a few times. V and J are TRBV5-1 and TRBJ2-3; tentative D call: TRBD2 (6 bases). V gave up 4 bases and J gave up 2 bases, with 17 bases separating them. CDR3 length: 16 amino acids. Germline CDR1 and CDR2: SGHRS and YFSETQ. In DNA, the CDR3 is TGCGCCAGCAGCCCCTTCGGCGGGGACCCCACAGATACGCAGTATTTT. This encodes CASSPFGGDPTDTQYF.

This clonotype has at least ten counts. This chain links TRBV12-3 or TRBV12-4 with TRBJ1-3; 7 bases fit TRBD1. Trimming removed 4 bases from V and 8 bases from J; junction bases left unmatched: 11. This CDR3 spans 15 amino acids. The CDR3 DNA is TGTGCCAGCAGTTCACAGGGGACACCCTGGGACACCATATATTTT. Translation: CASSSQGTPWDTIYF.

This clonotype was recorded at least ten times. The rearrangement uses TRBV28 and TRBJ2-3; the match to TRBD2 covers 7 bases. This CDR3 region has 15 residues. J gave up 3 bases and V 3 bases, and 6 bases lay outside the gene matches. Germline V gene lookup returns CDR1 MDHEN and CDR2 SYDVKM. CDR3 region: CASSLSGRGTDTQYF. DNA for the CDR3: TGTGCCAGCAGTTTGTCGGGGCGGGGGACAGATACGCAGTATTTT. Supplemented by reference TRBV28 and TRBJ2-3, the full variable domain reads DVKVTQSSRYLVKRTGEKVFLECVQDMDHENMFWYRQDPGLGLRLIYFSYDVKMKEKGDIPEGYSVSREKKERFSLILESASTNQTSMYLCASSLSGRGTDTQYFGPGTRLTVL.

In its sample, this clonotype was seen many times. The rearrangement joins TRBV2 to TRBJ1-4, with 7 nucleotides matching TRBD1. V gave up 4 bases and J gave up 5 bases; unmatched junction bases: 10. Germline CDR1 is SNHLY and CDR2 is FYNNEI. The CDR3 sequence is 16 residues long. CDR3 sequence: CASSAWGAGGNEKLFF. The DNA for the CDR3 is TGTGCCAGCAGTGCTTGGGGTGCAGGGGGAAATGAAAAACTGTTTTTT.

This clonotype has a count of ten or more. In DNA, the CDR3 is TGTGCCTGGAGTGTACTTTACAGAAACTCCTACGAGCAGTACTTC. Residues: CAWSVLYRNSYEQYF. This chain uses TRBV30 with TRBJ2-7; D gene uncertain. Germline V gives CDR1 GTSNPN, CDR2 SVGIG (reference sequence). Deletions cut 0 bases from V and 0 bases from J, with 12 bases between. The CDR3 consists of 15 residues. The whole variable domain, remainder taken from reference TRBV30 and TRBJ2-7, is SQTIHQWPATLVQPVGSPLSLECTVEGTSNPNLYWYRQAAGRGLQLLFYSVGIGQISSEVPQNLSASRPQDRQFILSSKKLLLSDSGFYLCAWSVLYRNSYEQYFGPGTRLTVT.

There are many counts of this clonotype. The chain joins TRBV27 to TRBJ1-6; D may be TRBD1 (5 bases). CDR1 MNHEY and CDR2 SMNVEV come from the germline V gene (reference sequence). This CDR3 has 12 residues. V lost 6 bases and J lost 11, with 11 bases in between. The CDR3 reads CASRSAGPPLHF. In nucleotides, the CDR3 is TGTGCCAGCAGGTCGGCGGGGCCACCCCTCCACTTT.

The chain joins TRBV9 to TRBJ1-2; no reliable D call. This CDR3 contains 15 residues. In germline, CDR1 is SGDLS, CDR2 YYNGEE. V was trimmed by 4 bases and J by 2 bases, leaving 15 bases between them. CDR3 nucleotides: TGTGCCAGCAGCTCAAACCTGGGCCAGAACTATGGCTACACCTTC. Translating it yields CASSSNLGQNYGYTF.

Ten or more counts support this clonotype. The chain joins TRBV6-1 to TRBJ1-1, with a possible D match to TRBD1 (5 bases). The CDR3 consists of 13 residues. V was trimmed by 2 bases and J by 8 bases, leaving 12 bases between them. The V gene's germline CDR1 is MNHNS and CDR2 SASEGT. CDR3 region: CASSELVGPEAFF. CDR3 bases: TGTGCCAGCAGTGAATTGGTGGGGCCAGAAGCTTTCTTT.

This clonotype was seen ten or more times. CDR3 sequence: CASAEVEPQHF. Here the CDR3 DNA reads TGTGCTAGTGCGGAAGTAGAGCCCCAGCATTTT. J is TRBJ1-5 and V is TRBV12-5; D is undetermined. The CDR3 covers 11 residues. Germline-derived CDR1 and CDR2 are LGHNT and FRNRAP. The V end was cut by 7 bases, the J end by 8 bases, with 9 bases between. The whole variable domain, filled in from reference TRBV12-5 and TRBJ1-5, reads DARVTQTPRHKVTEMGQEVTMRCQPILGHNTVFWYRQTMMQGLELLAYFRNRAPLDDSGMPKDRFSAEMPDATLATLKIQPSEPRDSAVYFCASAEVEPQHFGDGTRLSIL.

This clonotype was detected a few times. The V call is TRBV29-1, the J call TRBJ1-4, with a weak D call TRBD1 (6 bases). This CDR3 is built from 14 residues. Germline loops: CDR1 SQVTM, CDR2 ANQGSEA. The V gene lost 7 bases and the J gene lost 8 bases, with 20 bases spanning the gap. The CDR3 region is CSAQDGRQVEKLFF. In nucleotides, the CDR3 is TGCAGCGCCCAGGACGGCCGACAGGTGGAAAAACTGTTTTTT.

In its sample, this clonotype was seen many times. CDR3: CASSVQVPGELFF. DNA of the CDR3: TGTGCCAGCAGCGTCCAAGTGCCCGGGGAGCTGTTTTTT. V and J are TRBV7-3 and TRBJ2-2; unclear D gene. The V end lost 5 bases, the J end lost 6 bases, and 10 bases lay between the germline ends. The CDR3 covers 13 residues. Germline values: CDR1 SGHTA, CDR2 FQGTGA.

As regards this clonotype: Compared with germline, one end of the junction differs, possibly owing to a read error. The chain recombines TRBV4-1 with TRBJ2-7; a possible D gene is TRBD1 (6 bases). The germline V gene has CDR1 MGHRA and CDR2 YSYEKL. The CDR3 extends over 12 amino acids. The CDR3 DNA is TGTGCCAGCAACCAAGGGGGATACGAGCAGTACTTC. This sequence encodes CASNQGGYEQYF.